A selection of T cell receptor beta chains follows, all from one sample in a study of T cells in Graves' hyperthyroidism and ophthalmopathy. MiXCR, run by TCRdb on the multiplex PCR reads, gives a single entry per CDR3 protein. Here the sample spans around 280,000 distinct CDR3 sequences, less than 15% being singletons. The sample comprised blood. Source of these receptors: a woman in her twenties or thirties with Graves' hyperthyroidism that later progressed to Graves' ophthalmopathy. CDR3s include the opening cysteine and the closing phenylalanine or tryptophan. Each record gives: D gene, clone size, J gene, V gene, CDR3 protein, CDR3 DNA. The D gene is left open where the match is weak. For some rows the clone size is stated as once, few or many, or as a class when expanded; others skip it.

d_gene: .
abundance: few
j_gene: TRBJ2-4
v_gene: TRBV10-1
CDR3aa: CASSEGDIAGKNIQYF
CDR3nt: TGCGCCAGCAGTGAGGGGGACATTGCCGGAAAAAACATTCAGTACTTC

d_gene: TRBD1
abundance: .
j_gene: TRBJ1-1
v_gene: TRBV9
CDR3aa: CASSVGDRGRATEAFF
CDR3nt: TGTGCCAGCAGCGTAGGGGACAGGGGAAGGGCCACTGAAGCTTTCTTT

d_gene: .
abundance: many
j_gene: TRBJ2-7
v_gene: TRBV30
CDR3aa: CAWQGSSYEQYF
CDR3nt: TGTGCCTGGCAGGGTTCTTCCTACGAGCAGTACTTC

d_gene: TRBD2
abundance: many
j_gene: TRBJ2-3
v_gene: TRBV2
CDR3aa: CASSDTSGIETDTQYF
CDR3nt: TGTGCCAGCAGTGATACTAGCGGGATCGAAACAGATACGCAGTATTTT

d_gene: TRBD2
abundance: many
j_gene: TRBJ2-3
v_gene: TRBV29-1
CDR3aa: CSVGTGREGTDTQYF
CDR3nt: TGCAGCGTTGGGACGGGGCGGGAGGGGACAGATACGCAGTATTTT

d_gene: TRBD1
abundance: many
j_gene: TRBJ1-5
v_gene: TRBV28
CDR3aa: CASRSGTGALNQPQHF
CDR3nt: TGTGCCAGCAGATCCGGGACAGGAGCCCTCAATCAGCCCCAGCATTTT

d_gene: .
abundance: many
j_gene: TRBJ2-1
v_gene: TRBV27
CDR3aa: CASSSSRDSYNEQFF
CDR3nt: TGTGCCAGCAGTTCCTCCAGGGACTCCTACAATGAGCAGTTCTTC

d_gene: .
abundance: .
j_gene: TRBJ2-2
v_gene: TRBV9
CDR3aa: CASSVDPAVDTGELFF
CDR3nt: TGTGCCAGCAGCGTAGATCCAGCGGTCGACACCGGGGAGCTGTTTTTT

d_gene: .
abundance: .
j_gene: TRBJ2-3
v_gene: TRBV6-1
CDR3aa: CASSSGQSTDTQYF
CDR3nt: TGTGCCAGCAGTTCTGGCCAGAGCACAGATACGCAGTATTTT

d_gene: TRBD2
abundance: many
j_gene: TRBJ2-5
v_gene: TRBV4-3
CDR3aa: CASSQNLLAGQYF
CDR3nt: TGCGCCAGCAGCCAAAACCTTCTAGCGGGACAGTACTTC

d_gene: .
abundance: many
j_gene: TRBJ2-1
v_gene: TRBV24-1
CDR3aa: CATSDPATPLGEQFF
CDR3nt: TGTGCCACCAGTGATCCAGCGACACCCTTGGGTGAGCAGTTCTTC

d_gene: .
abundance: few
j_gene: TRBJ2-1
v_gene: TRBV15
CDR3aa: CATSRDQFREQFF
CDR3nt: TGTGCCACCAGCAGAGATCAGTTTCGAGAGCAGTTCTTC

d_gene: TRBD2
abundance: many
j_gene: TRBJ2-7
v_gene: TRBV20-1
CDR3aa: CSAGDASGPVEEQYF
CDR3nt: TGCAGTGCTGGTGACGCTAGCGGCCCCGTAGAAGAGCAGTACTTC

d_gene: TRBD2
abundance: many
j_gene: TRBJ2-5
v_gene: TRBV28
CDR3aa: CASSATGLAGGGETQYF
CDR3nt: TGTGCCAGCAGTGCGACGGGACTAGCGGGAGGGGGAGAGACCCAGTACTTC

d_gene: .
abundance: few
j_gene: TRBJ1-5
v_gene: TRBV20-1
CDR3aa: CSAPSFNRDRSNQPQHF
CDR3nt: TGCAGTGCCCCCTCCTTCAACCGAGACAGGAGCAATCAGCCCCAGCATTTT

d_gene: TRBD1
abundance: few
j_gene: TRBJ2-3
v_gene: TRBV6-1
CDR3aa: CASGRTGSSDTQYF
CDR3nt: TGTGCCAGCGGAAGGACAGGGTCGTCAGATACGCAGTATTTT

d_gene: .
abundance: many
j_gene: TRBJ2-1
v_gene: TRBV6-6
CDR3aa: CASSYSVDNEQFF
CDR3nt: TGTGCCAGCAGTTACTCGGTCGACAATGAGCAGTTCTTC